This entry is about one T cell receptor (beta chain). Its antigen is currently unknown. V was clipped by 0 bases and J by 7 bases; unmatched bases: 4. The CDR3 totals 16 residues. CDR1 is KGHSH, CDR2 LQKENI, per germline. These data are taken from a study of T cells and Merkel cell carcinoma outcomes. Whole-study results and caveats: Reportedly, T-cell repertoire with density predicts Merkel cell carcinoma outcomes.

Libraries were prepared by immunoSEQ multiplex PCR; TCRdb keeps only in-frame clonotypes and omits some of them. The sample holds around 6,400 clones, roughly 77% seen once. J is TRBJ1-5 and V is TRBV18; 12 bases are a match to TRBD1. This clonotype was sampled from a human donor with Merkel cell carcinoma. Some clones in this sample may be carry-over from other donors' samples. The material sequenced was tumor tissue from Merkel cell carcinoma. The CDR3 bases are TGTGCCAGCTCACCACCGGGACAGGGGGCGAACCAGCCCCAGCATTTT. This translates into CASSPPGQGANQPQHF.